The present T cell receptor (beta chain) was sequenced within a study of T cell responses to AZD1222 COVID-19 vaccine. Overall study: Second-dose recipients at about 4 or about 12 weeks were treated as one pooled group.

This CDR3 region has 13 residues. The V gene's germline CDR1 is LNHDA and CDR2 SQIVND (reference sequence). With 5 bases removed from V and 5 bases from J, the gap between germline ends came to 10 bases. Remarks on this clone: What it binds is unknown.

Clones were read by immunoSEQ multiplex PCR, and TCRdb kept only the in-frame ones, dropping some. The sample has 100,000 to 150,000 clones, around 94% seen once; the top ten hold under 7.5%. Study results and limitations: The reported proportion of spike-specific TCRs targeting unmutated variant regions was nearly half. Samples come after the peak T cell response, not at day 14.

The chain uses TRBV19 and TRBJ1-5, with D maybe TRBD1 (5 bases). This sequence originates from an adult in good health. The source material was peripheral blood, sampled on day 0 of AZD1222 vaccination. CDR3 DNA sequence: TGTGCCAGTAGTTCAGGGTTGGATCAGCCCCAGCATTTT. Translating gives CASSSGLDQPQHF.